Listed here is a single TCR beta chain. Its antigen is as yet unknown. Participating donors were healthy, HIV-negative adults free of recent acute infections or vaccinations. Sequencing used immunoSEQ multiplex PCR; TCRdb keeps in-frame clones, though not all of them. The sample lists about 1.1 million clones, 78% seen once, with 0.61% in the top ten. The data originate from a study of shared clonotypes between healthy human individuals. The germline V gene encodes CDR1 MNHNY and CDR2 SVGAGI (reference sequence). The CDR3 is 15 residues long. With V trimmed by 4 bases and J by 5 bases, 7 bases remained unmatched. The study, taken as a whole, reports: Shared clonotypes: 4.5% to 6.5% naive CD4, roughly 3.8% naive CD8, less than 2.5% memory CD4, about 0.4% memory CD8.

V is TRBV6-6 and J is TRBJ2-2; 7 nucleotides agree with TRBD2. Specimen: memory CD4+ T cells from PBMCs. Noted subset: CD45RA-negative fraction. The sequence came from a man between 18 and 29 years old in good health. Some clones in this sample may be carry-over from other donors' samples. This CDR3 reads CASSLPGLSTGELFF. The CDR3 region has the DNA TGTGCCAGCAGTTTACCGGGACTATCAACCGGGGAGCTGTTTTTT.